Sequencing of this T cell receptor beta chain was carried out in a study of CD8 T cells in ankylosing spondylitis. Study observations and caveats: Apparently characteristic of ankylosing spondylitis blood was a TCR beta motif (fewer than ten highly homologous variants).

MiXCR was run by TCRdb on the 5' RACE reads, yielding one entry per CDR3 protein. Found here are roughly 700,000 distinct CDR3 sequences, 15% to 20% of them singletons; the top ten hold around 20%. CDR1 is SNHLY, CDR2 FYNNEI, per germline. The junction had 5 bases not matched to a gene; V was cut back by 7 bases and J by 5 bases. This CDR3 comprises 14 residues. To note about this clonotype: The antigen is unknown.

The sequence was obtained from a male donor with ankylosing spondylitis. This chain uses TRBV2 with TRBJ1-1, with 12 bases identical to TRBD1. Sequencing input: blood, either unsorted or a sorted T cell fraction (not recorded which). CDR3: CASMGQGARTEAFF. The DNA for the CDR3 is TGTGCCAGCATGGGACAGGGGGCTAGGACTGAAGCTTTCTTT.